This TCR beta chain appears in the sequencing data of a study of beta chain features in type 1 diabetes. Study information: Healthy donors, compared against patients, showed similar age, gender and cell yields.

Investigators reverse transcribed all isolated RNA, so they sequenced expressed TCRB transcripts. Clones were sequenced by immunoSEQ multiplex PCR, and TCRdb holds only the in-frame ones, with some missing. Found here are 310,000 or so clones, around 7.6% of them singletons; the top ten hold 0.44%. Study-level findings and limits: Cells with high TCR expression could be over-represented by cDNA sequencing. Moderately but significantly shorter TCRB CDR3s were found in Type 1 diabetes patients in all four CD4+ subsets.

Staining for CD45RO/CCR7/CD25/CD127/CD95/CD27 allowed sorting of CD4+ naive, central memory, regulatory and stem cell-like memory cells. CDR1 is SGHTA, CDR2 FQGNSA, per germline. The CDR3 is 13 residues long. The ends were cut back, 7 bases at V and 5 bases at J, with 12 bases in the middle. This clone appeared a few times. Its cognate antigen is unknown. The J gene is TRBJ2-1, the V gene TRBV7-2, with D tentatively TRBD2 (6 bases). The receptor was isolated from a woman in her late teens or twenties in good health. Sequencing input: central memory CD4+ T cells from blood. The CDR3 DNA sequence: TGTGCCAGCAAGGCGGGGCAAAACAATGAGCAGTTCTTC. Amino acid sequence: CASKAGQNNEQFF. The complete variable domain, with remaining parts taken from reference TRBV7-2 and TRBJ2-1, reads GAGVSQSPSNKVTEKGKDVELRCDPISGHTALYWYRQSLGQGLEFLIYFQGNSAPDKSGLPSDRFSAERTGGSVSTLTIQRTQQEDSAVYLCASKAGQNNEQFFGPGTRLTVL.